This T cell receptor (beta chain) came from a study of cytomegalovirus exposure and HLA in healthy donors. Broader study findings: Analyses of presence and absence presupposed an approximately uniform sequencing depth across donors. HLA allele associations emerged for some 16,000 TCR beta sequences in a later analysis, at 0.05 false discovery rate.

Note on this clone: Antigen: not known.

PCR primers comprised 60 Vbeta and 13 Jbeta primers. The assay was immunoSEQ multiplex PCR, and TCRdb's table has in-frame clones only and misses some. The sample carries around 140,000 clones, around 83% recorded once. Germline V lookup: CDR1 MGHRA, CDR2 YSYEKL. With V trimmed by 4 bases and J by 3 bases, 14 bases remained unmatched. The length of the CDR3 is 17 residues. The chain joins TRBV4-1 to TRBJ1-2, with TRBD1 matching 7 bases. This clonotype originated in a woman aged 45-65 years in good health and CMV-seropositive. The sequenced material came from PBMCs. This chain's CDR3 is CASSRQKDTGEDYGYTF. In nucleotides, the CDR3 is TGCGCCAGCAGCCGACAAAAAGACACAGGGGAGGACTATGGCTACACCTTC.